This TCR beta chain originates from a study of blood T cell repertoires in COVID-19. On the study more broadly: Samples taken during acute and convalescent COVID-19 were collected in the United States, Italy and Spain. The analysed material was cDNA or gDNA that came from T cells, B-cell-depleted T cells, or PBMCs.

There are 16 residues in the CDR3. The germline gives CDR1 SGHTS, CDR2 YDEGEE. Losses at the gene ends were 4 bases for V and 1 base for J; bases not matched to a gene: 7. Profiled with immunoSEQ multiplex PCR; TCRdb holds only in-frame clones, not every one. Found here are fewer than 300,000 clones, around 88% of them singletons; the top ten hold 0.95% to 1.5%. Everyone who took part was roughly 18 to 89 years old, and they came from 24 US areas. Participants reported their clinical history, and cohort assignment relied on those reports. The specimen sequenced was PBMCs or T cells enriched from blood (not recorded which). The chain carries TRBV5-8 and TRBJ2-3, with 9 bases that match TRBD2. The receptor comes from a woman in her 40s with acute COVID-19. As DNA, the CDR3 is TGTGCCAGCAGCCGTGAGAGGACTAGCGGCACAGATACGCAGTATTTT. This gives the protein CASSRERTSGTDTQYF.